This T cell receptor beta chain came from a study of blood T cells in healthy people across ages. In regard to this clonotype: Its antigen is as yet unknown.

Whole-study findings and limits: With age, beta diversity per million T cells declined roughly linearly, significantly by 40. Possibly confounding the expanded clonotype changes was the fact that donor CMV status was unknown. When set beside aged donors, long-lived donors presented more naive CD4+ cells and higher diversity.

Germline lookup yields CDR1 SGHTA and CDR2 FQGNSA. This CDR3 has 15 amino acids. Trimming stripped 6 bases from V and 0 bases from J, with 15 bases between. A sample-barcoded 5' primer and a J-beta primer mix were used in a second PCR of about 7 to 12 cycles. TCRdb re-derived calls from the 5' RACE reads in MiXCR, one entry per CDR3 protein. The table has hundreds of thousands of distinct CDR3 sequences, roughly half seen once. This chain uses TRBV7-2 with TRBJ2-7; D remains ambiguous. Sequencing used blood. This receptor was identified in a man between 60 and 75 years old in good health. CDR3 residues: CASSYLGRASYEQYF. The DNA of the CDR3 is TGTGCCAGCAGTTACCTAGGGCGCGCCTCCTACGAGCAGTACTTC. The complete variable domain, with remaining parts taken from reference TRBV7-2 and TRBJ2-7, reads GAGVSQSPSNKVTEKGKDVELRCDPISGHTALYWYRQSLGQGLEFLIYFQGNSAPDKSGLPSDRFSAERTGGSVSTLTIQRTQQEDSAVYLCASSYLGRASYEQYFGPGTRLTVT.